The entry below gives a single T cell receptor beta chain sequence along with its context. Random-hexamer reverse transcription was applied to roughly 0.5 to 1 ug RNA. Coverage of TCR beta CDR3 amplification by immunoSEQ multiplex PCR extended to 54 Vbeta and 13 Jbeta. Via MiXCR, TCRdb re-called the immunoSEQ multiplex PCR reads, giving one row per CDR3 protein. Here the sample spans 190,000 or so distinct CDR3 sequences, just under 95% being singletons. The data belong to a study of CD8 T cells in Susac syndrome. This CDR3 spans 13 amino acids. Trimming cost V 5 bases and J 6 bases; bases outside gene matches: 6. Per the germline V gene, CDR1 is SGHDT and CDR2 is YYEEEE.

The sequencing input was CD4+ T cells from PBMCs. The source is a human donor with multiple sclerosis. The gene calls are TRBV5-6 and TRBJ1-2, with TRBD1 matching 8 bases. Written as DNA, the CDR3 is TGTGCCAGCAGGCTCCAGGGGGCACATGGCTACACCTTC. This codes for CASRLQGAHGYTF.